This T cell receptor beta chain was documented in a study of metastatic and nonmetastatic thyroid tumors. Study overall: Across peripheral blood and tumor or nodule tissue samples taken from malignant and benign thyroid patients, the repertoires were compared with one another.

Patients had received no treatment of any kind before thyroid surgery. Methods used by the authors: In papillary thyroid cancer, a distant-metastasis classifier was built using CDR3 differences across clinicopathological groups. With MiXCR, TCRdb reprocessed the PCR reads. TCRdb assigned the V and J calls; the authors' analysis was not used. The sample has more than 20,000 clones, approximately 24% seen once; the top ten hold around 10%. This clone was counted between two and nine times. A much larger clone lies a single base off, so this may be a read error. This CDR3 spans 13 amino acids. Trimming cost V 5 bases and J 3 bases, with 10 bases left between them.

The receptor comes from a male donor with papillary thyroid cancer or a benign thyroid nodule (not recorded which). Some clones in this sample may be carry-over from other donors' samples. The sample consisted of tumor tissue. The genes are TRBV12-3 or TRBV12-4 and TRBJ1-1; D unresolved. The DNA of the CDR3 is TGTGCCAGCAGTGTTCAGCGGTACACTGAAGCTTTCTTT. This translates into CASSVQRYTEAFF.